The 22 T cell receptor beta chains below were found in one sample sequenced in a study of T cells in narcolepsy (dated 2018 in TCRdb). The receptor library was made with the immunoSEQ multiplex PCR assay. Sourced from immuneACCESS, this table was stored by TCRdb with only in-frame sequences that have V and J called. A share of the clones is absent; for the studies checked, an unresolved V gene accounts for under half, and the remainder has no known explanation. The sample table records 20,000 to 30,000 clones; approximately 85% of these occur just once. The ten biggest clones cover roughly 10% of the sample. The sample consisted of memory (CD45RA-) CD4+ T cells from blood. In light of the paper, this sample's cell subset or site label describes: memory T cells sorted ex vivo from peripheral blood. Receptors originate from a human donor in good health.

This chain uses TRBV10-1 with TRBJ1-1; D is unclear. Trimming shortened V by 0 bases and J by 4 bases, and 9 bases separated the two germline ends. CDR1 and CDR2 (germline): WNHNN, SYGVQD (reference sequence). CDR3 length: 14 residues. CDR3 nucleotide sequence: TGCGCCAGCAGTGAGTCTTGGTTGGGCACTGAAGCTTTCTTT. It is translated as CASSESWLGTEAFF.

This chain links TRBV7-2 with TRBJ2-7; the D is unclear. From germline, CDR1 is SGHTA and CDR2 FQGNSA. V lost 0 bases and J lost 2, with 11 bases in between. The CDR3 extends over 15 amino acids. The CDR3 DNA reads as TGTGCCAGCAGCTTAGCGCTCCCCTCTACCTACGAGCAGTACTTC. Translated, it gives CASSLALPSTYEQYF.

J is TRBJ2-1 and V is TRBV29-1, with a possible D match to TRBD2 (5 bases). CDR3 length: 12 amino acids. The germline V gene has CDR1 SQVTM and CDR2 ANQGSEA. V was trimmed by 5 bases and J by 14 bases, leaving 19 bases between them. In DNA, the CDR3 is TGCAGCGTTAGAGGGCCTAGGGTCGATGAGTTCTTC. This sequence encodes CSVRGPRVDEFF.

This clone showed up just a few times. The chain employs TRBV5-1 and TRBJ2-3, with D hard to call. The germline V gene has CDR1 SGHRS and CDR2 YFSETQ. The CDR3 is made up of 15 amino acids. Trimming stripped 1 base from V and 1 base from J, with 10 bases between. CDR3 in DNA: TGCGCCAGCAGCTTGCGTGGAACGGGCACAGATACGCAGTATTTT. This encodes CASSLRGTGTDTQYF.

The gene calls are TRBV7-6 and TRBJ2-1, with D possibly being TRBD1 (5 bases). Germline V lookup: CDR1 SGHVS, CDR2 FNYEAQ. CDR3 length: 16 amino acids. Trimming shortened V by 5 bases and J by 0 bases, and 14 bases separated the two germline ends. As DNA, the CDR3 is TGTGCCAGCAGCCTCGATGGGGCCAGCTCCTACAATGAGCAGTTCTTC. Encoded protein: CASSLDGASSYNEQFF.

The chain uses TRBV6-6 and TRBJ2-1; 8 bases are a match to TRBD2. Germline V gives CDR1 MNHNY, CDR2 SVGAGI (reference sequence). The trim removed 6 bases at V and 3 bases at J, leaving 7 bases unmatched. The CDR3 runs 15 residues. In nucleotides, the CDR3 is TGTGCCAGCAGGACCGGGAGGGGCGACTACAATGAGCAGTTCTTC. This codes for CASRTGRGDYNEQFF.

This clone was detected once. The rearrangement joins TRBV11-2 to TRBJ2-3; TRBD2 matches 7 bases. This CDR3 contains 14 residues. Germline CDR1 and CDR2: SGHAT and FQNNGV. V was clipped by 5 bases and J by 3 bases; unmatched bases: 5. The CDR3 nucleotides read TGTGCCAGCAGCACTGGGACTACGACAGATACGCAGTATTTT. Protein: CASSTGTTTDTQYF. Supplemented by reference TRBV11-2 and TRBJ2-3, the full variable domain reads EAGVAQSPRYKIIEKRQSVAFWCNPISGHATLYWYQQILGQGPKLLIQFQNNGVVDDSQLPKDRFSAERLKGVDSTLKIQPAKLEDSAVYLCASSTGTTTDTQYFGPGTRLTVL.

The chain uses TRBV6-1 and TRBJ2-2; TRBD2 matches 8 bases. Germline V gives CDR1 MNHNS, CDR2 SASEGT. CDR3 size: 14 residues. The trim removed 7 bases at V and 1 base at J, leaving 2 bases unmatched. The CDR3: CASIAGLNTGELFF. CDR3 sequence (DNA): TGTGCCAGCATAGCGGGATTGAACACCGGGGAGCTGTTTTTT.

The chain has TRBV10-3 and TRBJ2-7; TRBD2 agrees at 7 bases. Germline lookup yields CDR1 ENHRY and CDR2 SYGVKD. The CDR3 is 16 amino acids. V dropped 11 bases and J dropped 3; count of bases not matched to a gene: 19. CDR3 sequence: CAVPAGVGGGSYEQYF. The CDR3 DNA reads as TGTGCCGTCCCGGCGGGGGTCGGCGGGGGAAGCTACGAGCAGTACTTC.

This clone was recorded a few times. J is TRBJ2-1 and V is TRBV27, with TRBD2 matching over 10 bases. Unmatched junction bases numbered 9, after V lost 6 bases and J lost 4 bases. This CDR3 has 16 amino acids. Germline V lookup: CDR1 MNHEY, CDR2 SMNVEV (reference sequence). The CDR3 region is CASRRGGTSAYNEQFF. The CDR3 nucleotides are TGTGCCAGCAGGAGGGGGGGGACTAGCGCTTACAATGAGCAGTTCTTC.

This chain links TRBV28 with TRBJ2-4; the D gene could be TRBD1 or TRBD2 (5 bases each). Per germline, CDR1 MDHEN and CDR2 SYDVKM. CDR3 size: 15 residues. The ends were cut back, 4 bases at V and 8 bases at J, with 18 bases in the middle. The CDR3 spells CASSSSRVRADIQYF. Written as DNA, the CDR3 is TGTGCCAGCAGTTCCAGCAGGGTACGAGCGGACATTCAGTACTTC.

V usage is TRBV5-6 and J usage is TRBJ2-2, with a weak D call TRBD2 (7 bases). CDR1 is SGHDT, CDR2 YYEEEE, per germline. This CDR3 region has 16 residues. Trimming left V 3 bases short and J 1 base short, with 13 bases between. The CDR3 spells CASSSWGGGNTGELFF. As DNA, the CDR3 is TGTGCCAGCAGCTCCTGGGGAGGGGGGAACACCGGGGAGCTGTTTTTT.

This chain uses TRBV7-9 with TRBJ2-1; D unresolved. This CDR3 spans 15 amino acids. With 1 base removed from V and 4 bases from J, the gap between germline ends came to 11 bases. CDR1 is SEHNR, CDR2 FQNEAQ, per germline (reference sequence). The CDR3 DNA is TGTGCCAGCAGCTTAGGGGGTGGGTTTTACAATGAGCAGTTCTTC. Its protein is CASSLGGGFYNEQFF.

This sequence joins TRBV15 and TRBJ2-3; possibly TRBD2 for D (6 bases). Trimming shortened V by 4 bases and J by 6 bases, and 17 bases separated the two germline ends. Germline values: CDR1 LNHNV, CDR2 YYDKDF (reference sequence). This CDR3 is built from 15 residues. CDR3 bases: TGTGCCACCAGCACAGGCGGCATAGCGGCCGATACGCAGTATTTT. The encoded protein is CATSTGGIAADTQYF.

The chain links TRBV19 to TRBJ2-1; TRBD2 agrees at 12 bases. Germline CDR1 and CDR2: LNHDA and SQIVND (reference sequence). V shed 6 bases, J shed 9 bases, and the junction held 12 bases outside the gene matches. The CDR3 extends over 16 amino acids. CDR3 protein: CASSLGLAGRAGEQFF. The CDR3, as DNA: TGTGCCAGTAGCCTAGGACTAGCGGGAAGAGCGGGTGAGCAGTTCTTC.

This clone was observed a handful of times. The chain employs TRBV21-1 and TRBJ2-2; the DNA was not used to check the table's D call, TRBD1. TRBV21-1 is listed as a pseudogene. CDR3 length equals 11 residues. In nucleotides, the CDR3 is TGTGCCAGCATCTACAGCGGGGAGCTGTTTTTT. Its translation: CASIYSGELFF.

The count of this clone is one. The J gene is TRBJ1-2, the V gene TRBV6-1; 8 bases map to TRBD1. V trimming: 5 bases; J trimming: 4 bases; junction bases outside the gene matches: 3. The CDR3 is 13 residues long. Germline V gene data show CDR1 as MNHNS and CDR2 as SASEGT. The CDR3 loop reads CASSQGAGYGYTF. In nucleotides, the CDR3 is TGTGCCAGCAGTCAGGGGGCCGGCTATGGCTACACCTTC.

This clone was observed a handful of times. The chain links TRBV18 to TRBJ2-1; D is perhaps TRBD1 (5 bases). Trimming removed 2 bases from V and 8 bases from J, with 13 bases in between. This CDR3 has 14 amino acids. Germline V gene sequence: CDR1 KGHSH, CDR2 LQKENI. In DNA form, the CDR3 reads TGTGCCAGCTCACCAGGGGCTAGTAGCTATGAGCAGTTCTTC. Protein: CASSPGASSYEQFF.

The gene calls are TRBV5-7 and TRBJ1-1; D unresolved. TRBV5-7 is labeled an ORF, and its function is uncertain. Trimming removed 0 bases at V and 0 bases at J, with 3 bases between. The CDR3 totals 13 residues. CDR3 bases: TGTGCCAGCAGCTTGGAGGTGAACACTGAAGCTTTCTTT. Its translation is CASSLEVNTEAFF.

This clone was detected only once. This chain joins TRBV10-3 and TRBJ2-5; TRBD2 matches 13 bases. The CDR3 contains 16 residues. Losses at the gene ends were 0 bases for V and 3 bases for J; bases not matched to a gene: 1. CDR1 is ENHRY, CDR2 SYGVKD, per germline. CDR3 coding DNA: TGTGCCATCAGTGAGTCGACTAGCGGGAGGAAAGAGACCCAGTACTTC. This gives the protein CAISESTSGRKETQYF.

This chain uses TRBV28 with TRBJ1-5; the D gene is possibly TRBD1 (6 bases). Germline CDR1 is MDHEN and CDR2 is SYDVKM. This CDR3 has 15 residues. V lost 8 bases and J lost 0, with 14 bases in between. CDR3 region: CASGGPGYSNQPQHF. CDR3 DNA sequence: TGTGCCAGCGGGGGCCCCGGGTATAGCAATCAGCCCCAGCATTTT. The whole variable domain, filled in from reference TRBV28 and TRBJ1-5, reads DVKVTQSSRYLVKRTGEKVFLECVQDMDHENMFWYRQDPGLGLRLIYFSYDVKMKEKGDIPEGYSVSREKKERFSLILESASTNQTSMYLCASGGPGYSNQPQHFGDGTRLSIL.

The chain employs TRBV14 and TRBJ1-2; tentative D call: TRBD1 (5 bases). Germline V gene lookup returns CDR1 SGHDN and CDR2 FVKESK. The V gene lost 0 bases and the J gene lost 2 bases, with 10 bases spanning the gap. The CDR3 has 15 amino acids. The CDR3 is CASSQDRGRNYGYTF. Here the CDR3 DNA reads TGTGCCAGCAGCCAAGATCGGGGCAGGAACTATGGCTACACCTTC. The whole variable domain, filled in from reference TRBV14 and TRBJ1-2, reads EAGVTQFPSHSVIEKGQTVTLRCDPISGHDNLYWYRRVMGKEIKFLLHFVKESKQDESGMPNNRFLAERTGGTYSTLKVQPAELEDSGVYFCASSQDRGRNYGYTFGSGTRLTVV.